This T cell receptor beta chain was found in a study of cytomegalovirus exposure and HLA in healthy donors (dated by TCRdb to about 2017). Regarding the complete study: An earlier analysis of about 530 of the donors reported 250 to 300 Gb of sequence data and about 120 million unique TCR beta sequences obtained from approximately 180 million T cells. The study aimed to test whether signatures of past pathogen exposure could be identified by cataloging public T cell receptors. All discovery cohort repertoires had been generated using a single sequencing platform. Of the roughly 400 genotyped donors, 65% to 90% were placed in the genetic ancestry cluster associated with self-reported Caucasian donors. In addition to the first cohort of 500 to 850 subjects, a separate validation cohort of over 90 different subjects was used. HLA typing included class I and class II loci at four-digit resolution. Donor age, sex, ethnicity and CMV serostatus were compiled alongside the repertoire data. A later genetic analysis used genome-wide SNP genotypes for about 60% of the roughly 700 donors, treating that subset as a discovery cohort. The study used immunosequencing to profile the T cell repertoires of around 600 subjects and linked those repertoires to cytomegalovirus serostatus. To decide whether each TCR beta V gene segment behaved as functional or pseudogenic, an earlier analysis of fewer than 750 of the donors relied on high-throughput TCR beta sequencing. In a later analysis, previously published TCR beta repertoires from 670 or so donors were re-analyzed and high-resolution HLA genotyping was added so that TCR occurrence patterns could be studied. The study combined high-throughput TCR immunosequencing, statistical association of individual TCRs with disease status, and machine learning to predict cytomegalovirus infection status. The later analysis used no new phenotypic data to find candidate immune exposures, relying instead on TCR beta sequences and their occurrence across donors. Approximately 310 gigabases of sequencing data and 70 million to 85 million unique TCR sequences were included in an early release covering about 700 HLA-typed donors. Because of strong linkage in the cohort, four or five DR-DQ haplotypes were treated as single units for association and clustering. Across roughly 420 genotyped donors of the cohort, an average of approximately 240,000 unique TCR beta nucleotide sequences per donor were sequenced, and 15% to 20% of those sequences were non-productive. Typing coverage differed by locus: A, B, C, DRB1 and DQB1 were typed in about 620-640 donors, DQA1 in approximately 520, DPA1 in approximately 610, and DPB1 in 472. Summary of the overall study and its limitations: Cytomegalovirus status was reported to be diagnosed by the classifier with high specificity and sensitivity in both the original and validation cohorts. In the study, about 150 TCR beta chains were listed as associated with cytomegalovirus. Correlated functional status among segregating V segments might be attributable to linkage disequilibrium, but an unknown experimental factor could not be ruled out. In vitro tests confirmed that a few of the cytomegalovirus-associated TCR beta chains recognize cytomegalovirus antigens. According to a later genetic analysis, donors in an Asian-associated ancestry cluster had fewer N-insertions in productive TCRs than the roughly 700-donor mean. Because counts were too low, roughly 18 rarely observed V segments, including chromosome 9 orphons, were left out of the earlier analysis of several hundred of the donors. Sequencing depth was assumed to be roughly uniform across donors in the presence/absence analyses, though that assumption may not hold. A further reported finding was that TCR beta sequences accurately predicted the HLA-A and HLA-B alleles for most subjects in the first cohort. Broadly in line with IMGT annotations, most TCR beta V segments showed up in productive rearrangements about 90% or about 30% of the time in an earlier analysis of several hundred of the donors. For the cohort, immune exposure information was limited to CMV serostatus. Because some donors lacked HLA typing at each locus, the association tests relied only on the typed subset. A later genetic analysis associated a missense DCLRE1C variant with V-gene and J-gene trimming of TCR beta chains, and an independent cohort replicated the association. Some IMGT-functional V segments, including TRBV6-2 and TRBV6-3, could not be distinguished by the 87-base-pair reads and were therefore excluded. When HLA alleles, especially DR and DQ, strongly co-occurred, attributing TCR associations to individual alleles was difficult. According to the authors, the approach could potentially be generalized to other disease states and immunological phenotypes. While some public TCRs were present in many individuals, most TCR sequences turned up only very rarely across donors. A later analysis found that TCR association rates varied across HLA loci, with DRB1 alleles showing the most associated TCRs and HLA-C alleles the fewest. A cluster of highly shared sequence variants was judged likely to be a technical artifact of the sequencing pipeline. Specific HLA alleles were associated with over 15,000 TCR beta sequences at a false discovery rate of 0.05 in a later analysis. According to a later analysis, parvovirus B19, influenza, CMV and Epstein-Barr virus appeared linked to several top co-occurrence clusters. Most CMV-associated TCR beta chains appeared to be HLA-restricted in a later analysis, and the HLA associations seemed to be driven largely by CMV exposure. This cohort had only TCR beta chains sequenced, and the lack of alpha or paired-chain data limited which features could be detected. Compared with equally common non-associated chains, HLA-associated TCR beta chains in a later analysis were more clonally expanded and had lower generation probabilities.

To prepare the library, the immunoSEQ multiplex PCR assay was applied. For the multiplex PCR, a mixture combining 60 forward primers for TCR Vbeta segments and 13 reverse primers for TCR Jbeta segments was used. The CDR3 region of rearranged TCR beta genes was amplified from genomic DNA with a multiplex PCR assay. On the Illumina HiSeq System, the amplified TCR beta libraries were sequenced as 87-base-pair reads. On the study's bioinformatics: In a later analysis, some 80 million unique TCR beta chains were counted across the 500 to 700 repertoires, and roughly 11 million of these chains were shared by at least two donors. To remove PCR and sequencing errors, raw reads were error-corrected and collapsed into unique sequences using a nearest-neighbor algorithm that merged closely related sequences. CDR3 sequences were aligned to IMGT reference sequences to assign V, D and J gene segments. For a sequence to be retained, at least a six-nucleotide match to both a V gene segment and a J gene segment was required. Rearrangements were classified as productive when the CDR3 lacked stop codons and remained in frame with V and J, and all other rearrangements were classified as non-productive. CDR3 was defined by IMGT convention, running from the second conserved V-encoded cysteine to the conserved J-encoded phenylalanine. Sequences without an unambiguous match to a single V gene segment were excluded from the earlier analysis of a few hundred of the donors. An earlier analysis of almost 600 of the donors classified V segments as functional when productive rearrangements were above 56.7% and as segregating when the standard deviation between donors was above 5%. A statistical classification framework was built to diagnose cytomegalovirus status from the catalog of TCR beta chain sequences. V and J gene assignment, in a later analysis, came from comparing TCR nucleotide sequences with IMGT/GENE-DB human TR gene sequences. Using the TCRdist pipeline, a later analysis assigned CDR3 sequences along with most-parsimonious VDJ recombination scenarios. In a later analysis, every TCR beta chain was defined by the combination of its CDR3 amino acid sequence and its V-gene family, and reads without a unique V-gene family were dropped. A later analysis removed 592 highly shared, low-generation-probability nucleotide sequences to deal with suspected cross-contamination and a sequencing artifact. For each public chain, a later analysis derived a clonal expansion index from normalized ranks of inferred template counts within each repertoire. In a later analysis, generation probabilities were computed using a VDJ recombination model fitted to out-of-frame rearrangements, and the results were checked against IGoR. In a later analysis, TCR-TCR, TCR-HLA and TCR-CMV co-occurrence was scored with hypergeometric tests, and a repertoire-size bias correction was applied to TCR pairs. In a later analysis, false discovery rates were estimated by permuting HLA or CMV assignments 20 times. In a later analysis, co-occurring TCRs were grouped using DBSCAN, and TCRdist sequence similarity was added for clustering within HLA-allele-positive subsets. For co-occurrence clustering, repertoires with fewer than 30,000 or more than 120,000 public chains were excluded, along with about five repertoires with anomalous nucleotide sharing. TCRdb stores this immuneACCESS table with in-frame sequences only. Part of the clones is absent; in the studies checked, under half of the shortfall reflects unresolved V genes, and no reason is known for the rest. V and J calls and clone size are those listed in that table; D and trimming were worked out from the DNA. The sample table contains about 130,000 clones; only one count was recorded for 74% of them. Clones ranked in the top ten supply almost 6% of the sample.

From the germline V gene, CDR1 is SGHDN and CDR2 is FVKESK. The CDR3 starts with the cysteine, ends with the phenylalanine, and has 14 residues. Of the read, only the CDR3 DNA is kept; its 42 bases are in frame from base 1. V was cut back by 1 base and J by 3 bases, leaving a gap of 8 bases between them. A word on this clone: Its antigen is unknown. Base-call qualities are not available, and no considerably larger clone is one nucleotide away.

In total, over 600 healthy bone marrow donors made up the cohort. All cohort members were sampled while nominally healthy, although unrecorded immune exposures were likely present. The donor tested CMV seropositive, placing the donor among the 250 to 350 seropositive members of the cohort. Every donor gave a peripheral blood sample, and the peripheral blood mononuclear cells from that sample were used for TCR beta sequencing. Genomic DNA was extracted from the blood cell samples with the Qiagen DNeasy Blood Extraction Kit. The chain is encoded by TRBV14 joined to TRBJ2-3, with the D gene not confidently named. This receptor was obtained from a woman aged 45-60 years in good health and CMV-seropositive. Input material: PBMCs. This receptor carries the CDR3 CASSQVGRTDTQYF. The bases read TGTGCCAGCAGCCAAGTGGGCCGGACAGATACGCAGTATTTT.